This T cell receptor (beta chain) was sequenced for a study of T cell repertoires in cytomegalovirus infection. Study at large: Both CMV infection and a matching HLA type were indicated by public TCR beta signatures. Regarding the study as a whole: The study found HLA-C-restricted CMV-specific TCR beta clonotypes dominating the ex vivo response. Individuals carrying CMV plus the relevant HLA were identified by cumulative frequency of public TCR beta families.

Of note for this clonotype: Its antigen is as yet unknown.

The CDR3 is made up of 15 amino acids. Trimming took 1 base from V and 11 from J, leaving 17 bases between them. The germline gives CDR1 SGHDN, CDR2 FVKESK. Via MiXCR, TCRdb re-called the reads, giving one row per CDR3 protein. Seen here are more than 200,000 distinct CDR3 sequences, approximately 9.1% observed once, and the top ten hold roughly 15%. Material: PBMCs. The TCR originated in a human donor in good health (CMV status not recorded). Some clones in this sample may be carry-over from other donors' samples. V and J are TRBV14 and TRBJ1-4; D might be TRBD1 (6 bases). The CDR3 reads CASSQGRGLDRKLFF. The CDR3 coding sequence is TGTGCCAGCAGCCAAGGCCGGGGGCTCGATAGGAAACTGTTTTTT.